This T cell receptor (beta chain) was retrieved from a study of OX40 agonist ivuxolimab in advanced cancers. A note on the overall study: Ivuxolimab was a fully human IgG2 agonistic monoclonal antibody targeting the costimulatory receptor OX40 (CD134). Of the approximately 53 patients in dose escalation, some 20 had hepatocellular carcinoma, some 15 had melanoma, 9 had renal cell carcinoma and 9 had head and neck cancer. Partial responses occurred in three dose-escalation patients, of whom one had hepatocellular carcinoma and two had cutaneous melanoma. Intravenous ivuxolimab was administered to patients every 2 weeks at six dose levels: 0.01, 0.1, 0.3, 1.5, 3 and 10 mg/kg. Patients were allowed to have had prior anti-PD-1, anti-PD-L1 or anti-CTLA-4 therapy, and around 37% of the dose-escalation patients had previously received checkpoint inhibitors. Peripheral TCRbeta sequencing aimed to test whether ivuxolimab altered TCR sequence diversity and caused clonal T-cell expansion. A male proportion of roughly 80% and a mean age of about 60 years, ranging from about 23 to 90, were recorded for the dose-escalation cohort. The paper describes the monotherapy dose-escalation part (N ≈ 52 patients) of the phase I trial of ivuxolimab.

The trial excluded patients who had a history of autoimmune disease or who were on systemic immunosuppression. In every dose cohort, peripheral blood was drawn for TCR sequencing at baseline, cycle 4 day 1, and cycle 7 day 1. Samples came from an open-label, multicenter, first-in-human phase I dose-escalation trial of ivuxolimab. Adults with locally advanced or metastatic head and neck squamous cell, hepatocellular, melanoma or renal cell carcinoma were enrolled in the trial. Before TCR sequencing, CD4+ T cells and CD8+ T cells from peripheral blood were sorted into separate populations. About this clone itself: Its antigen is unknown. The record has no base qualities; no much larger clone is one base away.

General conclusions and limits of the study: The antigen specificity of the peripheral T cells that underwent clonal expansion was not determined. At doses of 0.1 to 3.0 mg/kg, clonal expansion of both CD4+ and CD8+ T cells in blood was seen between baseline and week 6. Low levels of normalized T-cell clonal expansion were also seen in some patients who did not respond. After ivuxolimab, CD8+ T cells had more expanded clones than CD4+ T cells on average. In the 0.1-3.0 mg/kg groups, partial responders were among the patients with the lowest normalized peripheral clonal expansion, particularly in CD8+ T cells.

V is cut by 4 bases and J by 1 base, and the space between the germline ends is 11 bases. Per the germline V gene (reference sequence), LNHDA is the CDR1 and SQIVND is the CDR2. From its cysteine to its phenylalanine, the CDR3 spans 16 amino acids. The CDR3 DNA has 48 bases and is translated from base 1. To sequence the TCRbeta CDR3 region, genomic DNA was isolated from the sorted cells. TCRbeta CDR3 regions were sequenced using the immunoSEQ Assay. TCRdb took over this immuneACCESS table, retaining in-frame rearrangements with V and J assigned. Such tables are incomplete; in checked studies, under half of the missing clones stem from an unresolved V gene, and the remainder is unexplained. The sample profile shows fewer than 70,000 clones; around 90% of them were found once. Around 2.7% of the sample belongs to the ten largest clones.

The TCR was taken from an adult with an advanced solid tumor such as melanoma, head and neck, liver or kidney cancer. Sequencing used CD4+ or CD8+ T cells sorted from blood, obtained in a trial of the OX40 agonist ivuxolimab. Recombination connected TRBV19 to TRBJ2-6; TRBD1 is a weak D gene call, 5 bases matching. The CDR3 protein sequence reads: CASSRGGRSGANVLTF. The DNA sequence is given as TGTGCCAGTAGTAGGGGCGGCAGGTCTGGGGCCAACGTCCTGACTTTC.